A single sample gave rise to the 24 T cell receptor beta chains below, sequenced in a study of T cell responses to AZD1222 COVID-19 vaccine. TCRdb's table, derived via immunoSEQ multiplex PCR, lists solely in-frame clones and lacks some. The sample records 120,000 or so clones, roughly 93% being singletons. The specimen comprised peripheral blood, sampled 28 days after the second AZD1222 dose. These receptors were collected from an adult who received the AZD1222 COVID-19 vaccine.

This clone was counted a single time. The chain recombines TRBV6-5 with TRBJ2-2; D remains unclear. Germline V gene lookup returns CDR1 MNHEY and CDR2 SVGAGI. Trimming cost V 6 bases and J 5 bases, with 10 bases left between them. This CDR3 comprises 13 residues. The CDR3 sequence is CASSPTRTGELFF. The CDR3 DNA reads as TGTGCCAGCAGCCCAACCCGGACCGGGGAGCTGTTTTTT.

V is TRBV5-1 and J is TRBJ2-3; tentatively, D is TRBD2 (7 bases). The germline CDR1 and CDR2 sequences are SGHRS and YFSETQ. With 3 bases removed from V and 1 base from J, the gap between germline ends came to 12 bases. The CDR3 sequence is 15 residues long. This chain's CDR3 is CASSWGGLGTDTQYF. In DNA form, the CDR3 reads TGCGCCAGCAGCTGGGGGGGCCTGGGCACAGATACGCAGTATTTT.

J is TRBJ1-6 and V is TRBV7-9; D gene uncertain. The CDR3 has 15 amino acids. V was pared by 4 bases and J by 7 bases, with 14 bases between. CDR1 SEHNR and CDR2 FQNEAQ come from the germline V gene (reference sequence). The chain's CDR3 is CASSSAARQNSPLHF. Here the CDR3 DNA reads TGTGCCAGCAGCTCGGCAGCCAGACAAAATTCACCCCTCCACTTT.

This chain links TRBV7-9 with TRBJ2-2; perhaps TRBD1 as D (6 bases). Trimming removed 5 bases from V and 2 bases from J, with 9 bases in between. CDR3 length: 14 residues. Germline CDR1 reads SEHNR; CDR2 reads FQNEAQ (reference sequence). The CDR3 region has the DNA TGTGCCAGCAGCCCGGGACAAAACACCGGGGAGCTGTTTTTT. This translates into CASSPGQNTGELFF.

The chain is built from TRBV19 and TRBJ2-4; 8 bases match TRBD2. This CDR3 is built from 12 residues. Trimming removed 6 bases from V and 9 bases from J; junction bases left unmatched: 4. Germline loops: CDR1 LNHDA, CDR2 SQIVND (reference sequence). DNA for the CDR3: TGTGCCAGTAGCGGGAGGGGGGGCATTCAGTACTTC. Its protein is CASSGRGGIQYF.

V usage is TRBV21-1 and J usage is TRBJ1-1; the tabulated D call, TRBD1, remains unverified against the DNA. TRBV21-1 is listed as a pseudogene. CDR3 length: 21 amino acids. The CDR3 DNA follows: TGTGCCAGCAGCCCTTATTTCACCTCCTACATACTCCGGGACAGGGACACTGAAGCTTTCTTT. It translates to CASSPYFTSYILRDRDTEAFF.

The chain uses TRBV24-1 and TRBJ1-1, with TRBD1 matching 8 bases. Losses at the gene ends were 1 base for V and 3 bases for J; bases not matched to a gene: 6. CDR1 KGHDR and CDR2 SFDVKD come from the germline V gene. The CDR3 is made up of 16 amino acids. The chain's CDR3 is CATSDFLDREYTEAFF. DNA for the CDR3: TGTGCCACCAGTGATTTCTTGGACAGGGAGTACACTGAAGCTTTCTTT.

This chain joins TRBV12-5 and TRBJ1-5, with D perhaps matching TRBD1 (6 bases). The germline V and J ends were trimmed by 0 bases and 5 bases, with 17 bases remaining between them. The CDR3 spans 17 residues. Germline loops: CDR1 LGHNT, CDR2 FRNRAP. CDR3 amino acids: CASGLVRLGGLYQPQHF. As DNA, the CDR3 is TGTGCTAGTGGTTTGGTACGGCTGGGGGGGCTTTATCAGCCCCAGCATTTT.

Only one count was recorded for this clone. The genes are TRBV12-3 or TRBV12-4 and TRBJ1-1; maybe TRBD1 (6 bases). The ends were cut back, 5 bases at V and 5 bases at J, with 12 bases in the middle. The length of the CDR3 is 13 residues. CDR3 residues: CASSPDRRTEAFF. The CDR3 nucleotides are TGTGCCAGCAGTCCCGACAGGCGGACTGAAGCTTTCTTT.

This clone was counted a single time. V gene TRBV19 combines with J gene TRBJ2-7; D call uncertain. The CDR3 is made up of 13 amino acids. Germline V gene lookup returns CDR1 LNHDA and CDR2 SQIVND (reference sequence). V was pared by 5 bases and J by 2 bases, with 10 bases between. CDR3 DNA: TGTGCCAGTAGTCCGACGATGGCCTACGAGCAGTACTTC. Amino acids: CASSPTMAYEQYF.

V is TRBV4-2 and J is TRBJ1-3, with D possibly matching TRBD1 (6 bases). With 0 bases removed from V and 4 bases from J, the gap between germline ends came to 13 bases. The CDR3 length is 16 residues. Germline V gene data show CDR1 as LGHNA and CDR2 as YNFKEQ. The CDR3 DNA is TGTGCCAGCAGCCAAGAATGGGGGGCTCAAGGAAACACCATATATTTT. This sequence encodes CASSQEWGAQGNTIYF.

The V and J genes are TRBV6-5 and TRBJ1-1; 11 bases are a match to TRBD1. The CDR3 has 14 residues. The trim removed 6 bases at V and 5 bases at J, leaving 5 bases unmatched. Per germline, CDR1 MNHEY and CDR2 SVGAGI. CDR3 DNA: TGTGCCAGCAGGTCTGGGACAGGGGGGACTGAAGCTTTCTTT. It specifies CASRSGTGGTEAFF.

The V gene is TRBV24-1, the J gene TRBJ2-1; no clear D. With 3 bases removed from V and 0 bases from J, the gap between germline ends came to 11 bases. Per the germline V gene, CDR1 is KGHDR and CDR2 is SFDVKD. CDR3 size: 16 residues. The CDR3 coding sequence is TGTGCCACCAGTGATAGCACCGAGCGCTCCTACAATGAGCAGTTCTTC. It is translated as CATSDSTERSYNEQFF.

DNA for the CDR3: TGCGCCAGCAGCTTACCTGGCAGGGAGGAAGCTTTCTTT. Its translation: CASSLPGREEAFF. V usage is TRBV5-1 and J usage is TRBJ1-1; TRBD1 is a possible D gene (5 bases). The length of the CDR3 is 13 residues. Looked up from germline, CDR1 is SGHRS and CDR2 is YFSETQ. The V gene lost 2 bases and the J gene lost 8 bases, with 13 bases spanning the gap.

The V and J genes are TRBV6-2 or TRBV6-3 and TRBJ2-7; 14 bases line up with TRBD2. The CDR3 spans 16 residues. The V gene's germline CDR1 is MNHEY and CDR2 SVGEGT. The J segment lost 4 bases and the V segment lost 1 base, leaving 3 bases of the junction unmatched. The CDR3 nucleotides are TGTGCCAGCAGTTACTTCGGGACTAGCGGGAGATACGAGCAGTACTTC. It specifies CASSYFGTSGRYEQYF.

This chain joins TRBV14 and TRBJ1-2, with TRBD1 matching over 8 bases. V lost 2 bases, J lost 6 bases, and 2 bases stayed unmatched. The CDR3 is 13 amino acids. In germline, CDR1 is SGHDN, CDR2 FVKESK. CDR3 sequence (DNA): TGTGCCAGCAGCCAAACAGGGGGTGATGGCTACACCTTC. Its protein is CASSQTGGDGYTF.

This clone occurred once. The CDR3 sequence is CASSQDAGILDQPQHF. For the CDR3, the DNA is TGTGCCAGCAGCCAAGATGCCGGAATCCTCGATCAGCCCCAGCATTTT. The chain combines TRBV3-1 (or the pseudogene TRBV3-2) with TRBJ1-5; D gene uncertain. This CDR3 has 16 residues. Germline V gene lookup returns CDR1 LGHDT and CDR2 YNNKEL (reference sequence). Deletions cut 0 bases from V and 5 bases from J, with 14 bases between.

This sequence joins TRBV3-1 (or the pseudogene TRBV3-2) and TRBJ1-1; possibly TRBD1 for D (5 bases). The CDR3 is 14 amino acids. Germline values: CDR1 LGHDT, CDR2 YNNKEL (reference sequence). V lost 1 base, J lost 2 bases, and 8 bases lay in between. In DNA, the CDR3 is TGTGCCAGCAGCCAAGTTGGGGGAAACACTGAAGCTTTCTTT. As protein: CASSQVGGNTEAFF.

The V and J genes are TRBV27 and TRBJ2-1, with no clear D. CDR3 size: 15 residues. Germline V lookup: CDR1 MNHEY, CDR2 SMNVEV (reference sequence). V gave up 2 bases and J gave up 9 bases, with 17 bases separating them. Here the CDR3 DNA reads TGTGCCAGCAGTTTACTCATGGAAACAATTGTTGAGCAGTTCTTC. It yields the protein CASSLLMETIVEQFF.

This chain joins TRBV6-2 or TRBV6-3 and TRBJ1-3, with 11 nucleotides matching TRBD1. The V and J ends lost 5 bases and 0 bases, in that order; junction bases with no gene match: 6. This CDR3 region has 17 residues. Per the germline V gene, CDR1 is MNHEY and CDR2 is SVGEGT. The CDR3 here is CASSTGTGGNSGNTIYF. The CDR3 coding sequence is TGTGCCAGCAGTACCGGGACAGGGGGAAACTCTGGAAACACCATATATTTT.

This chain links TRBV27 with TRBJ1-1; no clear D gene. There are 14 residues in the CDR3. V was pared by 1 base and J by 0 bases, with 6 bases between. Germline values: CDR1 MNHEY, CDR2 SMNVEV (reference sequence). DNA for the CDR3: TGTGCCAGCAGTTTATACGGCATGAACACTGAAGCTTTCTTT. This gives the protein CASSLYGMNTEAFF.

Only one count was recorded for this clone. V usage is TRBV28 and J usage is TRBJ2-7, with D tentatively TRBD1 (6 bases). This CDR3 region has 14 residues. The V gene lost 2 bases and the J gene lost 1 base, with 9 bases spanning the gap. CDR1 is MDHEN and CDR2 is SYDVKM in the germline V gene. The DNA of the CDR3 is TGTGCCAGCAGTTTAGGGACACCATCCTACGAGCAGTACTTC. Its protein product is CASSLGTPSYEQYF.

This chain joins TRBV5-6 and TRBJ1-2, with 10 bases lining up with TRBD1. Germline CDR1 reads SGHDT; CDR2 reads YYEEEE. There are 14 residues in the CDR3. J gave up 4 bases and V 5 bases, and 5 bases lay outside the gene matches. DNA for the CDR3: TGTGCCAGCAGACATGACAGGGGGCTCTATGGCTACACCTTC. It codes for CASRHDRGLYGYTF.

This clone is a singleton in its sample. The chain employs TRBV11-3 and TRBJ1-1; tentative D call: TRBD1 (5 bases). The ends were cut back, 4 bases at V and 1 base at J, with 10 bases in the middle. The CDR3 has 14 amino acids. CDR1 SGHNT and CDR2 YENEEA come from the germline V gene. CDR3 sequence (DNA): TGTGCCAGCAGCTCCACAACAGGGAACACTGAAGCTTTCTTT. Its protein product is CASSSTTGNTEAFF.